This T cell receptor beta chain was found in a study of identical twins. The CDR3 totals 16 residues. V shed 2 bases and J 7 bases; nucleotides not matched to a gene: 8. This clonotype was found many times. A single record per CDR3 protein comes from TCRdb applying MiXCR to the 5' RACE reads. The data hold fewer than 500,000 distinct CDR3 sequences, with about 13% observed a single time. These same data were also listed under a study on yellow fever vaccine responses in identical twins.

V usage is TRBV12-3 or TRBV12-4 and J usage is TRBJ1-6, with 7 bases identical to TRBD1. Sequencing was carried out using CD4+ T cells sorted from blood. This receptor was identified in a woman aged 18-29 years in good health. The CDR3 protein is CASSLNSGGGNSPLHF. The DNA for the CDR3 is TGTGCCAGCAGTTTAAATTCAGGAGGGGGCAATTCACCCCTCCACTTT.